The 12 T cell receptor beta chains reported below all come from one sample, sequenced in a study of cytomegalovirus exposure and HLA in healthy donors. 13 Jbeta primers and 60 Vbeta primers were used for the PCR. The protocol was immunoSEQ multiplex PCR, while the TCRdb copy is restricted to in-frame clones and leaves out a portion. The sample records 150,000 to 200,000 clones, around 81% being singletons. The specimen was PBMCs. All receptors come from a man between 18 and 29 years old in good health and CMV-seronegative.

In its sample, this clone was seen a few times. The chain employs TRBV15 and TRBJ2-5; 8 positions agree with TRBD2. CDR1 and CDR2 (germline): LNHNV, YYDKDF (reference sequence). This CDR3 has 18 residues. J lost 1 base, V lost 3 bases, and 13 bases had no gene match. Here the CDR3 DNA reads TGTGCCACCAGCAGGGGCCTAGGAAGCGGGGGTTTCCAAGAGACCCAGTACTTC. As protein: CATSRGLGSGGFQETQYF.

The rearrangement uses TRBV7-6 and TRBJ2-5; 12 bases align to TRBD2. Trimming at V came to 4 bases and at J to 4 bases, leaving 10 bases not matched to a gene. CDR1 is SGHVS, CDR2 FNYEAQ, per germline. This CDR3 region has 17 residues. DNA of the CDR3: TGTGCCAGCAGCTCCGCTAGAGCTAGCGGGAGGGCAGAGACCCAGTACTTC. As protein: CASSSARASGRAETQYF. Variable domain in full (rest from reference TRBV7-6 and TRBJ2-5): GAGVSQSPRYKVTKRGQDVALRCDPISGHVSLYWYRQALGQGPEFLTYFNYEAQQDKSGLPNDRFSAERPEGSISTLTIQRTEQRDSAMYRCASSSARASGRAETQYFGPGTRLLVL.

This clone has only a few counts. The chain recombines TRBV7-3 with TRBJ2-6, with D perhaps TRBD1 (6 bases). Per germline, CDR1 SGHTA and CDR2 FQGTGA. CDR3 length: 18 amino acids. V lost 5 bases and J 4 bases, leaving 21 bases between the germline ends. In nucleotides, the CDR3 is TGTGCCAGCAGCCCTTCCTGGGACACCTCTCTGGGGGCCAACGTCCTGACTTTC. The encoded protein is CASSPSWDTSLGANVLTF.

The chain carries TRBV6-1 and TRBJ2-7; D might be TRBD1 (6 bases). Germline V gene sequence: CDR1 MNHNS, CDR2 SASEGT. The CDR3 is 15 amino acids. The germline V and J ends were trimmed by 6 bases and 2 bases, with 17 bases remaining between them. The CDR3 spells CASRPGTSRPYEQYF. The DNA of the CDR3 is TGTGCCAGCAGACCAGGGACATCGCGGCCCTACGAGCAGTACTTC.

As DNA, the CDR3 is TGTGCCAGCAGCGTGCAGACAGGGGCCTACGAGCAGTACTTC. Protein: CASSVQTGAYEQYF. This rearrangement joins TRBV5-4 to TRBJ2-7, with 8 bases lining up with TRBD1. From germline, CDR1 is SGHNT and CDR2 YYREEE (reference sequence). The trim removed 4 bases at V and 2 bases at J, leaving 5 bases unmatched. CDR3 size: 14 residues.

The CDR3 region has the DNA TGTGCCAGCAGTTTACAGGCTTCACCCCTCCACTTT. This encodes CASSLQASPLHF. The chain uses TRBV7-8 and TRBJ1-6; TRBD1 might be the D (5 bases). V lost 6 bases, J lost 9 bases, and 9 bases lay in between. CDR3 length: 12 residues. CDR1 is SGHVS and CDR2 is FQNEAQ in the germline V gene.

The chain joins TRBV5-1 to TRBJ2-5; no reliable D call. Trimming took off 4 bases at V and 0 bases at J, with 4 bases between the two ends. Germline loops: CDR1 SGHRS, CDR2 YFSETQ. There are 12 residues in the CDR3. As DNA, the CDR3 is TGCGCCAGCAGCCTGTACCAAGAGACCCAGTACTTC. Amino acid sequence: CASSLYQETQYF.

The chain is built from TRBV4-1 and TRBJ1-3; D unresolved. Trimming took off 1 base at V and 3 bases at J, with 7 bases between the two ends. The CDR3 is made up of 14 amino acids. CDR1 MGHRA and CDR2 YSYEKL come from the germline V gene. The CDR3 loop reads CASSQVLNGNTIYF. The CDR3 coding sequence is TGCGCCAGCAGCCAAGTACTTAATGGAAACACCATATATTTT.

This clone was detected a few times. CDR3 protein: CASSRGGQGQYEQYF. In nucleotides, the CDR3 is TGTGCCAGCAGCCGCGGTGGGCAGGGACAGTACGAGCAGTACTTC. The chain uses TRBV5-6 and TRBJ2-7; 7 bases agree with TRBD1. With V trimmed by 4 bases and J by 4 bases, 11 bases remained unmatched. The CDR3 is 15 residues long. Germline CDR1 and CDR2: SGHDT and YYEEEE.

The V gene is TRBV19, the J gene TRBJ1-5; D is unclear. CDR3 length: 14 amino acids. Trimming stripped 7 bases from V and 0 bases from J, with 10 bases between. Germline loops: CDR1 LNHDA, CDR2 SQIVND (reference sequence). The CDR3 loop reads CASTVRNSNQPQHF. The CDR3 DNA sequence: TGTGCCAGTACAGTCCGAAATAGCAATCAGCCCCAGCATTTT.

There are a few counts of this clone. The rearrangement joins TRBV5-1 to TRBJ2-5; a weak D match, TRBD2 (5 bases). The germline gives CDR1 SGHRS, CDR2 YFSETQ. This CDR3 is built from 14 residues. The V end lost 4 bases, the J end lost 4 bases, and 14 bases lay between the germline ends. CDR3 in amino acids: CASSMQSGTETQYF. DNA for the CDR3: TGCGCCAGCAGCATGCAAAGCGGTACAGAGACCCAGTACTTC.

The chain combines TRBV2 with TRBJ2-6, with 7 nucleotides matching TRBD1. The V segment lost 3 bases and the J segment 0 bases; nucleotides outside the gene matches: 8. CDR3 length: 18 amino acids. The germline V gene encodes CDR1 SNHLY and CDR2 FYNNEI. This CDR3 is CASSELQGVGSGANVLTF. CDR3 sequence (DNA): TGTGCCAGCAGTGAGCTCCAGGGGGTGGGCTCTGGGGCCAACGTCCTGACTTTC.